Below, 28 T cell receptor beta chains from the same sample are listed, as sequenced in a study of somatic mutations in cytotoxic T cells in rheumatoid arthritis. TCRdb's copy holds only in-frame clones and misses some; the assay was immunoSEQ multiplex PCR. There are some 27,000 clones in the sample; just under 75% occur only once, and more than 7.5% lies in the top ten. The sequenced sample consisted of CD8+ T cells sorted from blood. Receptors were obtained from a woman aged 18-35 years in good health.

The chain recombines TRBV27 with TRBJ2-3; unclear D gene. The germline CDR1 and CDR2 sequences are MNHEY and SMNVEV (reference sequence). The CDR3 is made up of 15 amino acids. Trimming removed 5 bases from V and 0 bases from J, with 12 bases in between. CDR3 bases: TGTGCCAGCAGTCCCTACGCGCGGAGCACAGATACGCAGTATTTT. Protein: CASSPYARSTDTQYF.

The genes are TRBV5-1 and TRBJ2-7, with D unresolved. Trimming removed 0 bases at V and 3 bases at J, with 10 bases between. The germline CDR1 and CDR2 sequences are SGHRS and YFSETQ. This CDR3 spans 14 amino acids. The CDR3 reads CASSLVDLGYEQYF. The CDR3 DNA reads TGCGCCAGCAGCTTGGTGGATCTGGGCTACGAGCAGTACTTC.

This clone was picked up a small number of times. The rearrangement uses TRBV21-1 and TRBJ2-2; TRBD1 is taken as the D call from the table, unchecked against the DNA. TRBV21-1 is flagged as a pseudogene. This CDR3 region has 19 residues. CDR3 sequence: CASEGLLGTRPTNTGELFF. The CDR3 DNA follows: TGTGCCAGTGAGGGGCTCCTGGGGACAAGGCCTACGAACACCGGGGAGCTGTTTTTT.

The V and J genes are TRBV30 and TRBJ2-7; D gene ambiguous. This CDR3 has 13 amino acids. Per the germline V gene, CDR1 is GTSNPN and CDR2 is SVGIG (reference sequence). V was pared by 3 bases and J by 3 bases, with 12 bases between. The CDR3 region has the DNA TGTGCCTGGAGCCGACTTGCCCTCTACGAGCAGTACTTC. Translated: CAWSRLALYEQYF.

J is TRBJ2-1 and V is TRBV2, with D maybe TRBD1 (6 bases). V lost 4 bases, J lost 7 bases, and 14 bases lay in between. Germline assignment: CDR1 SNHLY and CDR2 FYNNEI. This CDR3 region has 14 residues. The CDR3 nucleotides are TGTGCCAGCAGTGGACCGGGACAAACTAATGAGCAGTTCTTC. Translating gives CASSGPGQTNEQFF.

The chain uses TRBV4-1 and TRBJ1-1; 9 bases agree with TRBD1. The CDR3 has 14 amino acids. The germline gives CDR1 MGHRA, CDR2 YSYEKL. The junction had 2 bases not matched to a gene; V was cut back by 3 bases and J by 3 bases. CDR3 nucleotide sequence: TGCGCCAGCAGCCAGGGGACAGGGTACACTGAAGCTTTCTTT. This translates into CASSQGTGYTEAFF.

The chain links TRBV19 to TRBJ2-7, with a tentative D call TRBD1 (6 bases). The CDR3 length is 13 residues. The germline V and J ends were trimmed by 7 bases and 6 bases, with 16 bases remaining between them. The germline V gene has CDR1 LNHDA and CDR2 SQIVND (reference sequence). The CDR3 spells CASNLGGGGEQYF. In DNA, the CDR3 is TGTGCCAGTAATCTTGGGGGCGGAGGCGAGCAGTACTTC.

The V gene is TRBV2, the J gene TRBJ2-5; D ambiguous. CDR1 SNHLY and CDR2 FYNNEI come from the germline V gene. The length of the CDR3 is 15 residues. V was clipped by 4 bases and J by 3 bases, with 15 bases between them. CDR3 bases: TGTGCCAGCAGTGGCCCACCGGACCCCGAAGAGACCCAGTACTTC. Translating it yields CASSGPPDPEETQYF.

This sequence joins TRBV11-3 and TRBJ2-2; 9 positions agree with TRBD2. The germline V gene has CDR1 SGHNT and CDR2 YENEEA. This CDR3 spans 17 amino acids. J was trimmed by 5 bases and V by 3 bases; bases with no gene match: 10. CDR3 residues: CASSFLPGLATTGELFF. The CDR3 nucleotides read TGTGCCAGCAGCTTCCTACCCGGACTAGCGACTACCGGGGAGCTGTTTTTT.

Sample share makes this clone medium-sized (0.01 to 0.1%). The chain uses TRBV27 and TRBJ2-7, with 12 bases identical to TRBD1. CDR1 is MNHEY, CDR2 SMNVEV, per germline (reference sequence). The V gene end was trimmed by 7 bases and the J gene end by 5 bases; junction bases not matched to a gene: 6. The CDR3 is 14 amino acids. This CDR3 is CASTSGTGGDEQYF. The CDR3 coding sequence is TGTGCCAGCACTTCCGGGACAGGGGGCGACGAGCAGTACTTC.

The CDR3 region is CASSSRRGAAEKLFF. As DNA, the CDR3 is TGTGCCAGCAGTTCCCGCAGGGGAGCGGCTGAAAAACTGTTTTTT. The rearrangement joins TRBV27 to TRBJ1-4, with D maybe TRBD1 (6 bases). The CDR3 runs to 15 residues. V lost 4 bases to trimming and J lost 7 bases, with 16 bases between them. Germline V CDR1 and CDR2: MNHEY, SMNVEV (reference sequence).

This clone was detected once. The chain recombines TRBV28 with TRBJ2-7; TRBD2 matches 11 bases. The CDR3 length is 14 residues. Germline CDR1 is MDHEN and CDR2 is SYDVKM. V lost 7 bases and J lost 2; bases outside the gene matches: 4. The CDR3 loop reads CASTIAGGAYEQYF. The CDR3 DNA reads TGTGCCAGCACCATAGCGGGAGGGGCCTACGAGCAGTACTTC.

This clone has just one count. The chain joins TRBV28 to TRBJ2-4; a weak D match, TRBD1 (5 bases). This CDR3 is built from 16 residues. The V gene's germline CDR1 is MDHEN and CDR2 SYDVKM. V lost 6 bases, J lost 1 base, and 16 bases lay in between. The CDR3 nucleotides read TGTGCCAGCAGAAACCATTTAGGGGATGCCAAAAACATTCAGTACTTC. This gives the protein CASRNHLGDAKNIQYF.

The V call is TRBV28, the J call TRBJ2-3, with TRBD1 as a possible D gene (7 bases). Germline CDR1 MDHEN, CDR2 SYDVKM. The V end was cut by 6 bases, the J end by 1 base, with 11 bases between. This CDR3 region has 14 residues. The CDR3 is CASRGGQRTDTQYF. In DNA form, the CDR3 reads TGTGCCAGCAGGGGGGGACAGCGCACAGATACGCAGTATTTT.

The chain carries TRBV14 and TRBJ2-1, with 7 nucleotides matching TRBD2. The CDR3 loop spans 16 amino acids. Germline CDR1 is SGHDN and CDR2 is FVKESK. V lost 0 bases to trimming and J lost 4 bases; unmatched junction nucleotides: 6. The CDR3 bases are TGTGCCAGCAGCCAAGATGTTTGGGGGGGATACAATGAGCAGTTCTTC. It translates to CASSQDVWGGYNEQFF.

V gene TRBV10-3 combines with J gene TRBJ1-1, with D unclear. The germline V gene encodes CDR1 ENHRY and CDR2 SYGVKD. V was cut by 7 bases and J by 1 base, with 10 bases left in between. The CDR3 covers 13 residues. The CDR3 sequence is CAIKETPNTEAFF. CDR3 coding DNA: TGTGCCATCAAGGAGACACCGAACACTGAAGCTTTCTTT.

The chain combines TRBV11-2 with TRBJ1-1; no reliable D call. Trimming shortened V by 1 base and J by 0 bases, and 9 bases separated the two germline ends. The CDR3 is 15 residues long. CDR1 is SGHAT, CDR2 FQNNGV, per germline. CDR3 bases: TGTGCCAGCAGCTTAGTTGGCAGTCTGAACACTGAAGCTTTCTTT. It encodes CASSLVGSLNTEAFF.

The rearrangement links TRBV5-8 to TRBJ2-1; D possibly corresponds to TRBD1 (5 bases). The V gene's germline CDR1 is SGHTS and CDR2 YDEGEE. There are 16 residues in the CDR3. V was pared by 5 bases and J by 1 base, with 16 bases between. CDR3 sequence (DNA): TGTGCCAGCAGATCTCAAAGGGGATGGTCCTACAATGAGCAGTTCTTC. It specifies CASRSQRGWSYNEQFF.

This clone has just one count. The DNA for the CDR3 is TGTGCCAGCAGTCCGGGACAGGGGGACTATGGCTACACCTTC. This gives the protein CASSPGQGDYGYTF. V usage is TRBV2 and J usage is TRBJ1-2, with 11 bases lining up with TRBD1. The germline gives CDR1 SNHLY, CDR2 FYNNEI. The CDR3 length is 14 residues. Trimming took 5 bases from V and 3 from J; bases not matched to a gene: 2. The variable domain in full, completed from reference TRBV2 and TRBJ1-2, reads EPEVTQTPSHQVTQMGQEVILRCVPISNHLYFYWYRQILGQKVEFLVSFYNNEISEKSEIFDDQFSVERPDGSNFTLKIRSTKLEDSAMYFCASSPGQGDYGYTFGSGTRLTVV.

This rearrangement joins TRBV10-3 to TRBJ1-2; D gene unclear. The CDR3 length is 13 residues. Germline CDR1 is ENHRY and CDR2 is SYGVKD. Trimming removed 8 bases from V and 4 bases from J, with 14 bases in between. The CDR3 DNA follows: TGTGCCATCTGGCCCGGTGGCGGCTATGGCTACACCTTC. This codes for CAIWPGGGYGYTF.

The chain recombines TRBV6-6 with TRBJ1-1, with D unclear. Trimming shortened V by 3 bases and J by 1 base, and 12 bases separated the two germline ends. The CDR3 consists of 15 residues. CDR1 MNHNY and CDR2 SVGAGI come from the germline V gene (reference sequence). The CDR3 region is CASSYSGEGNTEAFF. CDR3 DNA: TGTGCCAGCAGTTATTCCGGGGAGGGGAACACTGAAGCTTTCTTT.

The J gene is TRBJ2-7, the V gene TRBV7-6; 10 bases fit TRBD1. This CDR3 comprises 14 residues. V was pared by 3 bases and J by 2 bases, with 1 base of the junction left unmatched. Germline-derived CDR1 and CDR2 are SGHVS and FNYEAQ. CDR3 sequence reads: CASSFDRGPYEQYF. The CDR3 DNA reads TGTGCCAGCAGCTTCGACAGGGGGCCCTACGAGCAGTACTTC.

This chain connects TRBV28 to TRBJ2-2, with 7 bases lining up with TRBD2. The CDR3 sequence is 14 residues long. The junction had 6 bases not matched to a gene; V was cut back by 8 bases and J by 3 bases. Germline V gives CDR1 MDHEN, CDR2 SYDVKM. This CDR3 is CASSQRDHTGELFF. The DNA of the CDR3 is TGTGCCAGCTCGCAGCGGGATCACACCGGGGAGCTGTTTTTT.

The rearrangement joins TRBV5-1 to TRBJ1-1; D is undetermined. CDR3 length equals 15 residues. The germline gives CDR1 SGHRS, CDR2 YFSETQ. Trimming removed 4 bases at V and 0 bases at J, with 13 bases between. As DNA, the CDR3 is TGCGCCAGCAGCCAGGAGGGCGGCATGAACACTGAAGCTTTCTTT. It specifies CASSQEGGMNTEAFF.

The genes are TRBV7-8 and TRBJ2-7; weak D call: TRBD1 (6 bases). Germline V gives CDR1 SGHVS, CDR2 FQNEAQ. The CDR3 has 17 amino acids. With 2 bases removed from V and 2 bases from J, the gap between germline ends came to 19 bases. The CDR3 spells CASSLPWVGALTYEQYF. The CDR3 DNA sequence: TGTGCCAGCAGCTTACCCTGGGTGGGGGCCCTTACCTACGAGCAGTACTTC.

This rearrangement joins TRBV7-9 to TRBJ2-5; 9 nucleotides align to TRBD1. This CDR3 has 16 amino acids. Germline lookup yields CDR1 SEHNR and CDR2 FQNEAQ (reference sequence). J lost 1 base, V lost 8 bases, and 11 bases had no gene match. For the CDR3, the DNA is TGTGCCAGCTCCACTAGGGACAGGGATCCCCAAGAGACCCAGTACTTC. The encoded protein is CASSTRDRDPQETQYF.

This clone was found once. This chain joins TRBV19 and TRBJ2-7; D remains ambiguous. There are 13 residues in the CDR3. Trimming left V 3 bases short and J 3 bases short, with 9 bases between. In germline, CDR1 is LNHDA, CDR2 SQIVND (reference sequence). For the CDR3, the DNA is TGTGCCAGTAGTATCGACATTTTCTACGAGCAGTACTTC. It translates to CASSIDIFYEQYF.

This clone was seen just once. The chain recombines TRBV7-9 with TRBJ2-6; 8 bases align to TRBD2. The J segment lost 0 bases and the V segment lost 5 bases, leaving 9 bases of the junction unmatched. The CDR3 extends over 18 amino acids. The germline gives CDR1 SEHNR, CDR2 FQNEAQ (reference sequence). The CDR3 is CASSPSGGGASGANVLTF. CDR3 nucleotide sequence: TGTGCCAGCAGCCCGAGCGGGGGAGGGGCCTCTGGGGCCAACGTCCTGACTTTC.